The 14 T cell receptor beta chains below all came from one sample that was sequenced in a study of shared clonotypes between healthy human individuals. Clones were sequenced by immunoSEQ multiplex PCR, and TCRdb holds only the in-frame ones, with some missing. The sample lists approximately 710,000 clones, less than 95% occurring once. Sequencing used memory CD8+ T cells from PBMCs. Subset specified: CD45RO+ cells pooled with CCR7-negative TemRA cells. The receptors were gathered from a man between 18 and 29 years old in good health. Some clones in this sample may be carry-over from other donors' samples.

V is TRBV4-1 and J is TRBJ2-7; unclear D gene. Germline lookup yields CDR1 MGHRA and CDR2 YSYEKL. V was clipped by 3 bases and J by 6 bases, with 18 bases between them. The CDR3 consists of 15 residues. The CDR3 protein is CASSQAEEALGEQYF. CDR3 nucleotide sequence: TGCGCCAGCAGCCAGGCTGAAGAAGCTCTGGGCGAGCAGTACTTC.

This chain uses TRBV27 with TRBJ2-2; a possible D gene is TRBD1 (6 bases). There are 16 residues in the CDR3. Germline-derived CDR1 and CDR2 are MNHEY and SMNVEV (reference sequence). Trimming removed 3 bases from V and 4 bases from J, with 15 bases in between. In DNA form, the CDR3 reads TGTGCCAGCAGTTTCCGCAGGGGCGACGGCACCGGGGAGCTGTTTTTT. Amino acids: CASSFRRGDGTGELFF.

The V call is TRBV2, the J call TRBJ2-7, with D perhaps matching TRBD1 or TRBD2 (5 bases each). This CDR3 comprises 11 residues. Germline loops: CDR1 SNHLY, CDR2 FYNNEI. The DNA for the CDR3 is TGTGCTACCCGGGACGGCTACGAGCAGTACTTC. As protein: CATRDGYEQYF.

This clone has a handful of counts. The V and J genes are TRBV13 and TRBJ2-1; D call uncertain. CDR1 is PRHDT, CDR2 FYEKMQ, per germline (reference sequence). The CDR3 runs 13 residues. V lost 1 base and J 4 bases, leaving 5 bases between the germline ends. This chain's CDR3 is CASSLEAYNEQFF. In DNA, the CDR3 is TGTGCCAGCAGCTTAGAGGCGTACAATGAGCAGTTCTTC.

As for this clone: Within the sample, other DNA sequences also encode this same CDR3. The rearrangement links TRBV4-1 to TRBJ2-1, with D perhaps TRBD1 or TRBD2 (6 bases each). The CDR3 sequence is 14 residues long. Per the germline V gene, CDR1 is MGHRA and CDR2 is YSYEKL. Trimming pared 1 base from V and 4 bases from J, leaving 8 bases between. CDR3 nucleotides: TGCGCCAGCAGCCAAGGAGGGGGGTACAATGAGCAGTTCTTC. Amino acid sequence: CASSQGGGYNEQFF.

This rearrangement joins TRBV28 to TRBJ2-7; tentative D call: TRBD1 (5 bases). The CDR3 sequence is 16 residues long. Germline lookup yields CDR1 MDHEN and CDR2 SYDVKM. The V end lost 2 bases, the J end lost 2 bases, and 16 bases lay between the germline ends. CDR3 bases: TGTGCCAGCAGTTTAGACAGTTGGACATGGGCCTACGAGCAGTACTTC. It yields the protein CASSLDSWTWAYEQYF. Supplemented by reference TRBV28 and TRBJ2-7, the full variable domain reads DVKVTQSSRYLVKRTGEKVFLECVQDMDHENMFWYRQDPGLGLRLIYFSYDVKMKEKGDIPEGYSVSREKKERFSLILESASTNQTSMYLCASSLDSWTWAYEQYFGPGTRLTVT.

This chain joins TRBV5-5 and TRBJ1-3, with a tentative D call TRBD1 (6 bases). V lost 1 base and J 0 bases, leaving 11 bases between the germline ends. The CDR3 sequence is 16 residues long. Germline-derived CDR1 and CDR2 are SGHKS and YYEKEE (reference sequence). This CDR3 is CASSLSVRGSGNTIYF. The CDR3 DNA follows: TGTGCCAGCAGCTTGTCGGTCAGGGGCTCTGGAAACACCATATATTTT.

The J gene is TRBJ2-6, the V gene TRBV6-1; the D is unclear. Trimming took off 8 bases at V and 0 bases at J, with 11 bases between the two ends. Germline CDR1 is MNHNS and CDR2 is SASEGT. The CDR3 sequence is 15 residues long. This CDR3 is CASGGRRSGANVLTF. DNA of the CDR3: TGTGCCAGCGGTGGACGACGCTCTGGGGCCAACGTCCTGACTTTC.

The chain joins TRBV9 to TRBJ1-2; D possibly corresponds to TRBD1 (5 bases). Germline V lookup: CDR1 SGDLS, CDR2 YYNGEE. V lost 0 bases to trimming and J lost 4 bases, with 10 bases between them. This CDR3 is built from 14 residues. DNA of the CDR3: TGTGCCAGCAGCGTAGGCAGGGTTCCCTATGGCTACACCTTC. Its protein is CASSVGRVPYGYTF.

The gene calls are TRBV2 and TRBJ2-1, with TRBD2 matching over 10 bases. Germline loops: CDR1 SNHLY, CDR2 FYNNEI. The CDR3 length is 14 residues. V gave up 8 bases and J gave up 2 bases; unmatched junction bases: 3. The CDR3 DNA follows: TGTGCCAGCTCAAGCGGGAGGGCCTACAATGAGCAGTTCTTC. This translates into CASSSGRAYNEQFF.

This clone was picked up a small number of times. J is TRBJ2-7 and V is TRBV27; tentatively, D is TRBD1 (5 bases). Germline V gene data show CDR1 as MNHEY and CDR2 as SMNVEV (reference sequence). The CDR3 runs to 13 residues. V was trimmed by 4 bases and J by 5 bases, leaving 12 bases between them. CDR3 protein: CASSSQGFDEQYF. The DNA for the CDR3 is TGTGCCAGCAGTTCCCAGGGCTTTGACGAGCAGTACTTC.

This clone occurred a few times. The CDR3 DNA follows: TGCGCCAGCAGCCAGTGGTCCGGCACCATATATTTT. This sequence encodes CASSQWSGTIYF. The chain is built from TRBV4-1 and TRBJ1-3; D gene uncertain. CDR1 and CDR2 (germline): MGHRA, YSYEKL. Trimming shortened V by 3 bases and J by 9 bases, and 9 bases separated the two germline ends. CDR3 length: 12 residues.

This sequence joins TRBV9 and TRBJ2-7; 7 bases align to TRBD2. With V trimmed by 4 bases and J by 2 bases, 6 bases remained unmatched. The CDR3 sequence is 14 residues long. Per the germline V gene, CDR1 is SGDLS and CDR2 is YYNGEE. The CDR3 here is CASSPGTTPYEQYF. Here the CDR3 DNA reads TGTGCCAGCAGCCCCGGGACTACACCCTACGAGCAGTACTTC.

The CDR3 DNA is TGTGCCAGCAGTTTATTTGGCAGGGGTGACTACGAGCAGTACTTC. Residues: CASSLFGRGDYEQYF. The rearrangement uses TRBV28 and TRBJ2-7; a possible D gene is TRBD1 (6 bases). V dropped 1 base and J dropped 3 bases, with 13 bases sitting between them. This CDR3 spans 15 amino acids. Germline V gene data show CDR1 as MDHEN and CDR2 as SYDVKM.